These 17 T cell receptor beta chains share one sample of origin, sequenced in a study of naive and memory T cell subsets. Two oligonucleotides, mixed equimolar, formed the beta constant-region primer covering TRBC1 and TRBC2. TCRdb called the UMI-ligation and nested PCR reads again in MiXCR, with one record for every CDR3 protein. Of 75,000 to 85,000 distinct CDR3 sequences in the sample, around 12% are singletons; the top ten hold around 0.99%. Sample: central memory CD4+ T cells from blood. The receptors originated from a human donor in good health.

The rearrangement joins TRBV20-1 to TRBJ2-1, with 8 bases identical to TRBD2. The CDR3 extends over 14 amino acids. CDR1 is DFQATT and CDR2 is SNEGSKA in the germline V gene (reference sequence). Germline trimming cut 5 bases from V and 9 bases from J; bases unmatched to any gene: 12. CDR3 sequence: CSADPGLGIGEQFF. The CDR3 region has the DNA TGCAGTGCTGACCCGGGACTAGGTATTGGTGAGCAGTTCTTC.

This clonotype was seen only a few times. The V call is TRBV10-3, the J call TRBJ2-4, with 8 bases identical to TRBD1. V trimming: 2 bases; J trimming: 7 bases; junction bases outside the gene matches: 10. Germline CDR1 ENHRY, CDR2 SYGVKD. The CDR3 has 16 residues. The CDR3 DNA reads as TGTGCCATCAGTGAGCGACAGGGGAGCAAAGCGAACATTCAGTACTTC. It codes for CAISERQGSKANIQYF.

The chain links TRBV29-1 to TRBJ2-1, with a weak D call TRBD2 (5 bases). The ends were cut back, 8 bases at V and 3 bases at J, with 14 bases in the middle. This CDR3 spans 13 amino acids. The germline V gene has CDR1 SQVTM and CDR2 ANQGSEA. The CDR3 DNA sequence: TGCAGCCTTACTCTGAGCGGCTACAATGAGCAGTTCTTC. Protein product: CSLTLSGYNEQFF.

The chain uses TRBV5-1 and TRBJ2-1; D might be TRBD1 (5 bases). This CDR3 is 14 amino acids long. The V end lost 5 bases, the J end lost 4 bases, and 13 bases lay between the germline ends. CDR1 is SGHRS, CDR2 YFSETQ, per germline. The CDR3 DNA reads TGCGCCAGCAGATCCCAAGACAGATACAATGAGCAGTTCTTC. As protein: CASRSQDRYNEQFF.

V gene TRBV2 combines with J gene TRBJ2-7, with D unresolved. V was pared by 4 bases and J by 9 bases, with 13 bases between. The length of the CDR3 is 12 residues. From germline, CDR1 is SNHLY and CDR2 FYNNEI. CDR3: CASSGVGGRQYF. The CDR3 nucleotides are TGTGCCAGCAGTGGTGTAGGTGGTCGGCAGTACTTC.

This clonotype was seen repeatedly, ten times or more. CDR3 bases: TGCAGCGTTTGGAAGGGACAACAGAACACTGAAGCTTTCTTT. Translated, it gives CSVWKGQQNTEAFF. This chain links TRBV29-1 with TRBJ1-1; TRBD1 is a possible D gene (6 bases). This CDR3 region has 14 residues. The V and J ends lost 5 bases and 1 base respectively, with 14 bases between them. Germline CDR1 reads SQVTM; CDR2 reads ANQGSEA.

The chain's CDR3 is CATQPSDSLVYGYTF. CDR3 nucleotides: TGTGCCACCCAGCCCTCGGACAGTCTCGTCTATGGCTACACCTTC. This chain joins TRBV10-3 and TRBJ1-2, with D possibly TRBD1 on 6 matching bases. There are 15 residues in the CDR3. Trimming took 10 bases from V and 4 from J, leaving 22 bases between them. From germline, CDR1 is ENHRY and CDR2 SYGVKD.

This clonotype was counted a few times. The rearrangement joins TRBV18 to TRBJ1-4; TRBD1 matches at 9 bases. The CDR3 covers 16 residues. Germline assignment: CDR1 KGHSH and CDR2 LQKENI. V lost 3 bases to trimming and J lost 7 bases; unmatched junction nucleotides: 9. In DNA, the CDR3 is TGTGCCAGCTCACCTATAACCGGGACAGGGCGTGAAAAACTGTTTTTT. Translating gives CASSPITGTGREKLFF.

This clonotype was recorded a few times. CDR3 protein: CASSFGLAYTDTQYF. The CDR3 DNA sequence: TGTGCCAGCAGCTTTGGACTAGCGTACACAGATACGCAGTATTTT. The rearrangement uses TRBV7-2 and TRBJ2-3, with 9 bases identical to TRBD2. Per the germline V gene, CDR1 is SGHTA and CDR2 is FQGNSA. The trim removed 3 bases at V and 2 bases at J, leaving 3 bases unmatched. The CDR3 extends over 15 amino acids.

This clonotype has just a few counts. The genes are TRBV7-2 and TRBJ2-3; D might be TRBD2 (6 bases). Germline V CDR1 and CDR2: SGHTA, FQGNSA. The V end lost 8 bases, the J end lost 1 base, and 16 bases lay between the germline ends. The length of the CDR3 is 15 residues. The CDR3 protein is CASVGSGYRTDTQYF. The CDR3 coding sequence is TGTGCCAGCGTGGGTAGCGGCTACCGCACAGATACGCAGTATTTT.

The sample holds a few counts of this clonotype. The J gene is TRBJ2-1, the V gene TRBV6-2 or TRBV6-3; D is perhaps TRBD1 (6 bases). V was shortened by 2 bases and J by 9 bases, with 14 bases between the two germline ends. Per the germline V gene, CDR1 is MNHEY and CDR2 is SVGEGT. The CDR3 is 14 residues long. CDR3 in DNA: TGTGCCAGCAGTTACACAGATCAGGGGTCTGAGCAGTTCTTC. Translating it yields CASSYTDQGSEQFF.

The rearrangement links TRBV28 to TRBJ1-1; possible D gene TRBD1, 6 bases. The V gene lost 5 bases and the J gene lost 6 bases, with 19 bases spanning the gap. From germline, CDR1 is MDHEN and CDR2 SYDVKM. This CDR3 is built from 15 residues. Here the CDR3 DNA reads TGTGCCAGCAGTCCCCCGGGGTACAGGGTGTCTGAAGCTTTCTTT. Its translation is CASSPPGYRVSEAFF.

This clonotype came up many times. The chain is built from TRBV7-2 and TRBJ2-4; the match to TRBD1 covers 11 bases. This CDR3 spans 15 amino acids. Germline trimming cut 4 bases from V and 7 bases from J; bases unmatched to any gene: 6. Germline CDR1 reads SGHTA; CDR2 reads FQGNSA. CDR3 in amino acids: CASSSGQGASNIQYF. The CDR3 DNA reads as TGTGCCAGCAGCTCTGGACAGGGGGCAAGTAACATTCAGTACTTC.

This clonotype was seen a handful of times. This rearrangement joins TRBV5-8 to TRBJ1-5; possibly TRBD1 for D (6 bases). The CDR3 consists of 16 residues. Trimming cost V 6 bases and J 5 bases, with 21 bases left between them. CDR1 is SGHTS and CDR2 is YDEGEE in the germline V gene. The CDR3 is CASTTGQKNPHQPQHF. The CDR3 coding sequence is TGTGCCAGCACCACAGGACAGAAAAATCCCCATCAGCCCCAGCATTTT.

Within the sample, this clonotype is medium-sized. J is TRBJ2-7 and V is TRBV28, with D perhaps TRBD1 (5 bases). There are 16 residues in the CDR3. Germline values: CDR1 MDHEN, CDR2 SYDVKM. Trimming took off 4 bases at V and 4 bases at J, with 20 bases between the two ends. Here the CDR3 DNA reads TGTGCCAGCAGTTCCTACCCTACCTGGACAAGTTACGAGCAGTACTTC. Translating gives CASSSYPTWTSYEQYF.

The chain uses TRBV4-1 and TRBJ1-3; D is uncertain. The CDR3 runs to 18 residues. Trimming shortened V by 0 bases and J by 5 bases, and 20 bases separated the two germline ends. CDR1 MGHRA and CDR2 YSYEKL come from the germline V gene. The CDR3 DNA sequence: TGCGCCAGCAGCCAAGAACACCTAGGAGATACCTTTAGAAACACCATATATTTT. Protein sequence: CASSQEHLGDTFRNTIYF.

This clonotype has more than one count but fewer than ten. J is TRBJ1-5 and V is TRBV11-2; D uncertain. The germline CDR1 and CDR2 sequences are SGHAT and FQNNGV. The CDR3 covers 13 residues. The V end lost 0 bases, the J end lost 6 bases, and 6 bases lay between the germline ends. This CDR3 is CASSLDFGQPQHF. DNA of the CDR3: TGTGCCAGCAGCTTAGATTTCGGTCAGCCCCAGCATTTT.